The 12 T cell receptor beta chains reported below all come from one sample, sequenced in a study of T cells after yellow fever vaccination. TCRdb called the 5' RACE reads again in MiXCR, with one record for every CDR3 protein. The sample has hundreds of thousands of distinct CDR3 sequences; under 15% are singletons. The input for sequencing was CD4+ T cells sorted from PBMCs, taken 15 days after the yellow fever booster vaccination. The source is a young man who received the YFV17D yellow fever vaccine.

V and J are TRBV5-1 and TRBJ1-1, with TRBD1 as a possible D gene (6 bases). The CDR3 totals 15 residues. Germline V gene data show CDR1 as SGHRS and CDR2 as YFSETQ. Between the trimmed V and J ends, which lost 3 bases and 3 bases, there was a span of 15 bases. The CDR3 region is CASSSYRVGDTEAFF. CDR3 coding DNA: TGCGCCAGCAGCTCTTACAGGGTTGGTGACACTGAAGCTTTCTTT.

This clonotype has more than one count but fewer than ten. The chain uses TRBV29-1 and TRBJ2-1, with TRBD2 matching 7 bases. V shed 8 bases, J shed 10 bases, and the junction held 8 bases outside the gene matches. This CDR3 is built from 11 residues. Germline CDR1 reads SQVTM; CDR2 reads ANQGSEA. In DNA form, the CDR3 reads TGCAGCATGACTAGCTTGGAGGAGCAGTTCTTC. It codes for CSMTSLEEQFF.

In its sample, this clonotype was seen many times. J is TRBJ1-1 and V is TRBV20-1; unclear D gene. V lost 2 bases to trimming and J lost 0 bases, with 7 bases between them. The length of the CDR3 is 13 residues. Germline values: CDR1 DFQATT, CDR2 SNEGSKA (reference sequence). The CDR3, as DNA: TGCAGTGCTAGACAAACACTGAACACTGAAGCTTTCTTT. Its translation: CSARQTLNTEAFF.

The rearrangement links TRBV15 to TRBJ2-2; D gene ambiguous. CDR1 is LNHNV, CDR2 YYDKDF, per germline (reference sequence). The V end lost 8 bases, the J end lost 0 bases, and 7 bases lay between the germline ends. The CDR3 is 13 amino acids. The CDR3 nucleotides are TGTGCCACCTGGGCAGCGAACACCGGGGAGCTGTTTTTT. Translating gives CATWAANTGELFF. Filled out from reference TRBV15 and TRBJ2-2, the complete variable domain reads DAMVIQNPRYQVTQFGKPVTLSCSQTLNHNVMYWYQQKSSQAPKLLFHYYDKDFNNEADTPDNFQSRRPNTSFCFLDIRSPGLGDTAMYLCATWAANTGELFFGEGSRLTVL.

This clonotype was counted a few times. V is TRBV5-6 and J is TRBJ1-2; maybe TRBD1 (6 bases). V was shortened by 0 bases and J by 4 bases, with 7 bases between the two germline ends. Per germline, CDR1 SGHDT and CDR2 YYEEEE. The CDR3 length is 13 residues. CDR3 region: CASSLGGAYGYTF. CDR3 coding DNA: TGTGCCAGCAGCTTGGGGGGGGCCTATGGCTACACCTTC.

CDR3 DNA sequence: TGTGCCAGCAGTTCCCCTCAGTATGGGGGAAACATTCAGTACTTC. Translated, it gives CASSSPQYGGNIQYF. The J gene is TRBJ2-4, the V gene TRBV7-2, with D perhaps matching TRBD1 or TRBD2 (5 bases each). V was trimmed by 6 bases and J by 6 bases, leaving 18 bases between them. The CDR3 spans 15 residues. Per the germline V gene, CDR1 is SGHTA and CDR2 is FQGNSA.

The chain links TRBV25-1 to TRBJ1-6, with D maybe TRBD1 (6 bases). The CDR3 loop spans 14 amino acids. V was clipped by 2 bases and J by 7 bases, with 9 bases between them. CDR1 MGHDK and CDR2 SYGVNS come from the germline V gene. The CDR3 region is CASSEQGSNSPLHF. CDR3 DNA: TGTGCCAGCAGTGAACAGGGGTCGAATTCACCCCTCCACTTT.

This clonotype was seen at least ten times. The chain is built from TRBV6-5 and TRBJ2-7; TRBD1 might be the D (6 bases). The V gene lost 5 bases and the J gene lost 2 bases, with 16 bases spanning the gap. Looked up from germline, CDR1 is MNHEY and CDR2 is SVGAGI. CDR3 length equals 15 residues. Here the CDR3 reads CASSPYPRGTYEQYF. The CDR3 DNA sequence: TGTGCCAGCAGTCCATACCCCAGGGGCACCTACGAGCAGTACTTC.

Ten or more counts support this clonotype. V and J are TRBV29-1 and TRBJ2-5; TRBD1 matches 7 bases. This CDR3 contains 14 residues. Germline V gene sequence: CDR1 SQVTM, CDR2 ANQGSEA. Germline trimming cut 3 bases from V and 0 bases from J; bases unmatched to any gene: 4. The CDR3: CSVEMTGHQETQYF. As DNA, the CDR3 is TGCAGCGTTGAGATGACAGGGCACCAAGAGACCCAGTACTTC.

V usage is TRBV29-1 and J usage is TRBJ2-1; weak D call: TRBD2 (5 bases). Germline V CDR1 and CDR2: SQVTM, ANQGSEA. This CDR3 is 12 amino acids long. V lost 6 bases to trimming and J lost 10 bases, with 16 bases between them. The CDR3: CSVVVTGWEQFF. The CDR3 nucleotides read TGCAGCGTGGTAGTGACGGGGTGGGAGCAGTTCTTC.

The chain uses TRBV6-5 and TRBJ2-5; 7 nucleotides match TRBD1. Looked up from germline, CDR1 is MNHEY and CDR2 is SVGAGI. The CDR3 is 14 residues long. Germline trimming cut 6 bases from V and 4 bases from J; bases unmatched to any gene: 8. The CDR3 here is CASRAQGRPETQYF. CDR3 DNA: TGTGCCAGCAGGGCACAGGGGCGCCCAGAGACCCAGTACTTC.

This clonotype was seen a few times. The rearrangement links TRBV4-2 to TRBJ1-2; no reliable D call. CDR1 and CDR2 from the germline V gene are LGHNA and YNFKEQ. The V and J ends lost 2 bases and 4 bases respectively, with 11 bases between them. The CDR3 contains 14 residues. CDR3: CASSQQEGRYGYTF. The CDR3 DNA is TGTGCCAGCAGCCAACAAGAGGGCCGCTATGGCTACACCTTC.